These T cell receptor beta chains were read from a single sample in a study of PD-1 blockade in mismatch repair-deficient tumors. The protocol was immunoSEQ multiplex PCR, while the TCRdb copy is restricted to in-frame clones and leaves out a portion. The sample shows some 130,000 clones, 88% of them seen only once. This specimen was peripheral blood, taken 70 to 73 weeks after starting pembrolizumab. All receptors derive from an adult with mismatch repair-deficient cancer. CDR3s include the opening cysteine and the closing phenylalanine or tryptophan. A D gene is named only where the DNA matches it firmly. A clone size is listed for some rows: how often the clone was seen (once, few, many), or a class if it is expanded.

j_gene	abundance	v_gene	d_gene	CDR3nt	CDR3aa
TRBJ2-3	once	TRBV27	NA	TGTGCCAGCAGTTTATCAAGGACAGATACGCAGTATTTT	CASSLSRTDTQYF
TRBJ2-2	NA	TRBV7-9	NA	TGTGCCAGCAGCCCGGGAGTTATGGCCGGGGAGCTGTTTTTT	CASSPGVMAGELFF
TRBJ2-1	NA	TRBV5-6	NA	TGTGCCAGCAGCTTGGGAGGGAGTGAGCAGTTCTTC	CASSLGGSEQFF
TRBJ1-2	NA	TRBV4-1	NA	TGCGCCAGCAGCCAAGATTTAGCGGGCCTCACCTTC	CASSQDLAGLTF
TRBJ2-2	NA	TRBV5-1	NA	TGCGCCAGCAGTATCACCGGGGAGCTGTTTTTT	CASSITGELFF
TRBJ2-2	NA	TRBV27	TRBD1	TGTGCCAGCAGACAAGACAGGGCGCCGGGACGGTCGAACACCGGGGAGCTGTTTTTT	CASRQDRAPGRSNTGELFF
TRBJ1-5	NA	TRBV6-6	NA	TGTGCCAGCAGTTACTTCAAGACTGATAGCAATCAGCCCCAGCATTTT	CASSYFKTDSNQPQHF
TRBJ2-7	NA	TRBV11-2	NA	TGTGCCAGCAGCCCTCGCTCCCCGCGGCTACCACTCGGGGAGCAGTACTTC	CASSPRSPRLPLGEQYF
TRBJ1-5	NA	TRBV2	TRBD1	TGTGCCAGCACTCGGGACAGGAATCAGCCCCAGCATTTT	CASTRDRNQPQHF
TRBJ1-1	NA	TRBV7-7	NA	TGTGCTAGCAGCCAATGGACGGGGGCTGAAGCTTTCTTT	CASSQWTGAEAFF
TRBJ2-7	NA	TRBV5-1	TRBD2	TGCGCCAGCAGCTACGGGACTAGCGGGACGAGGAGCTCCTACGAGCAGTACTTC	CASSYGTSGTRSSYEQYF
TRBJ2-5	NA	TRBV15	NA	TGTGCCACCAGCAGTGGCTTGTACGACAAACGGACCCAGTACTTC	CATSSGLYDKRTQYF
TRBJ2-1	NA	TRBV9	NA	TGTGCCAGCAGCCCAAGGTCGGGCTACAATGAGCAGTTCTTC	CASSPRSGYNEQFF
TRBJ2-1	NA	TRBV9	TRBD2	TGTGCCAGCAGCGAGGCGGGAGGGACCTACAATGAGCAGTTCTTC	CASSEAGGTYNEQFF
TRBJ2-2	NA	TRBV5-6	NA	TGTGCCAGCAGCCCCCTGGGGACGGTAAACACCGGGGAGCTGTTTTTT	CASSPLGTVNTGELFF
TRBJ2-7	NA	TRBV30	NA	TGTGCCTGGAGTCCCGGGACAACGTTAACCGACGAGCAGTACTTC	CAWSPGTTLTDEQYF
TRBJ1-2	once	TRBV30	TRBD1	TGTGCCTGGAGTGAAAACAGGGGGGACTATGGCTACACCTTC	CAWSENRGDYGYTF
TRBJ2-1	NA	TRBV7-9	NA	TGTGCCAGCAGCTTAAGTTACGCGGCTTACAATGAGCAGTTCTTC	CASSLSYAAYNEQFF
TRBJ2-7	NA	TRBV7-9	TRBD2	TGTGCCAGCAGCCCTGCGACACTAGCGGGAGGCCACGAGCAGTACTTC	CASSPATLAGGHEQYF
TRBJ2-2	NA	TRBV7-9	NA	TGTGCCAGCAGCTCCCGGACACCAATGGGATACACCGGGGAGCTGTTTTTT	CASSSRTPMGYTGELFF
TRBJ2-7	NA	TRBV4-1	TRBD1	TGCGCCAGCAGCCGATTAATCTCCGGGACAGGTTCCTACGAGCAGTACTTC	CASSRLISGTGSYEQYF
TRBJ1-2	NA	TRBV7-3	NA	TGTGCCAGCAGCTTAGCAGATAACTATGGCTACACCTTC	CASSLADNYGYTF
TRBJ1-5	NA	TRBV6-5	NA	TGTGCCAGCAGTTACTCGAGAGGCAGCAATCAGCCCCAGCATTTT	CASSYSRGSNQPQHF
TRBJ2-5	NA	TRBV14	NA	TGTGCCAGCAGCCAAGATAAGGCCGAGGAGACCCAGTACTTC	CASSQDKAEETQYF
TRBJ1-2	NA	TRBV4-1	TRBD1	TGCGCCAGCAGCCAAGTAGAAGGGGGCCTCTATGGCTACACCTTC	CASSQVEGGLYGYTF
TRBJ2-1	NA	TRBV15	TRBD1	TGTGCCACCAGCGACAGGGAGCGGTTTAATGAGCAGTTCTTC	CATSDRERFNEQFF
TRBJ2-1	NA	TRBV19	TRBD2	TGTGCCAGCGGGAGGGCCTCCTACAATGAGCAGTTCTTC	CASGRASYNEQFF
TRBJ2-7	few	TRBV15	NA	TGTGCCACCAGCAGAGTTGGTGAGGACGCCACTTCCTACGAGCAGTACTTC	CATSRVGEDATSYEQYF
TRBJ2-1	NA	TRBV29-1	NA	TGCAGCGTCGACAGGCGCTACAATGAGCAGTTCTTC	CSVDRRYNEQFF
TRBJ2-1	NA	TRBV28	NA	TGTGCCAGCACCCCGGGGTCCGGTGAGCAGTTCTTC	CASTPGSGEQFF
TRBJ2-2	NA	TRBV4-1	NA	TGCGCCAGCAGCCAAGGGAGCGGGGAGCTGTTTTTT	CASSQGSGELFF
TRBJ2-7	NA	TRBV6-5	TRBD2	TGTGCCAGCAGTTACGTGGGAGGGTCCCTATACGAGCAGTACTTC	CASSYVGGSLYEQYF
TRBJ2-7	NA	TRBV11-2	NA	TGTGCCAGCAGCTTAGTACGGGGAAGCTCCTACGAGCAGTACTTC	CASSLVRGSSYEQYF
TRBJ2-2	NA	TRBV29-1	NA	TGCAGCGTTGATCTTAGGGGTCAGGCCGGGGAGCTGTTTTTT	CSVDLRGQAGELFF
TRBJ2-3	NA	TRBV19	TRBD2	TGTGCCAGTAGTTGGAGGGAGGGACGCACAGATACGCAGTATTTT	CASSWREGRTDTQYF
TRBJ2-7	NA	TRBV29-1	TRBD1	TGCAGCGTTGAATCCTCCGTCTCGGGACAGACTATCGGAGAGCAGTACTTC	CSVESSVSGQTIGEQYF
TRBJ1-4	NA	TRBV11-2	TRBD1	TGTGCCAGCAGCCCCACAGGGGCCCTCTCGGCAACTAATGAAAAACTGTTTTTT	CASSPTGALSATNEKLFF
TRBJ2-7	NA	TRBV4-3	TRBD2	TGCGCCAGCAGCCAAATTCTAGCGGGAGGCTACGAGCAGTACTTC	CASSQILAGGYEQYF
TRBJ1-2	once	TRBV7-2	TRBD1	TGTGCCAGCAGCTTAGCAGTACCGGGACAGGGGCAAGGCTACACCTTC	CASSLAVPGQGQGYTF
TRBJ2-1	NA	TRBV4-2	NA	TGTGCCAGCAGCCAAGGGTATCGGGAAGGGAATGAGCAGTTCTTC	CASSQGYREGNEQFF
TRBJ1-4	NA	TRBV5-1	NA	TGCGCCAGCAGCTTTACGGGTGAAAAACTGTTTTTT	CASSFTGEKLFF
TRBJ2-3	NA	TRBV10-3	TRBD2	TGTGCCATCAGTGCGGGACTAGCGGGAGGATCAGATACGCAGTATTTT	CAISAGLAGGSDTQYF
TRBJ2-1	NA	TRBV9	TRBD2	TGTGCCAGCAGCGTAGCTAGTTTCCAACTAGCGGGAAATGAGCAGTTCTTC	CASSVASFQLAGNEQFF
TRBJ2-1	few	TRBV12-5	NA	TGTGCTAGTGGTTTTCTTGAGGGGGAGCAGTTCTTC	CASGFLEGEQFF
TRBJ2-7	many	TRBV6-1	TRBD1	TGTGCCAGCAGTGAAGGGACAGGGAGCTCCTACGAGCAGTACTTC	CASSEGTGSSYEQYF
TRBJ2-3	NA	TRBV10-2	TRBD2	TGCGCCAGCAGCTATAGCGGGAGGGCCCCCACAGATACGCAGTATTTT	CASSYSGRAPTDTQYF
TRBJ2-1	NA	TRBV9	TRBD2	TGTGCCAGCAGCGTAGGGACTAGCGGGATGTCCTACAATGAGCAGTTCTTC	CASSVGTSGMSYNEQFF
TRBJ1-5	NA	TRBV4-2	TRBD1	TGTGCCAGCAGCACGAACAGGGGCGGTAGCAATCAGCCCCAGCATTTT	CASSTNRGGSNQPQHF
TRBJ2-7	NA	TRBV15	TRBD2	TGTGCCACCAGCAGAGATGTCTCCGGGACTATTGCCTACGAGCAGTACTTC	CATSRDVSGTIAYEQYF
TRBJ1-5	NA	TRBV7-2	NA	TGTGCCAGCAGCTTGTTCGGTAATCAGCCCCAGCATTTT	CASSLFGNQPQHF
TRBJ2-2	NA	TRBV15	NA	TGTGCCACCAGCAGAGCAACAGGGAACACCGGGGAGCTGTTTTTT	CATSRATGNTGELFF
TRBJ1-2	once	TRBV27	NA	TGTGCCAGCAGTGCCGGGACCCTTGGAGGCTACACCTTC	CASSAGTLGGYTF
TRBJ2-7	NA	TRBV10-2	NA	TGCGCCAGCCGTAACGATTGGGGCGAGCAGTACTTC	CASRNDWGEQYF
TRBJ1-2	NA	TRBV10-2	NA	TGCGCCAGTAGCCTTCAGGGCCCAGGGGGCTACACCTTC	CASSLQGPGGYTF
TRBJ2-7	NA	TRBV7-2	TRBD2	TGTGCCAGCAGCTTAGAGGCAGCGGGATTCTACGAGCAGTACTTC	CASSLEAAGFYEQYF
TRBJ2-7	NA	TRBV16	TRBD1	TGTGCCAGCAGCCATTCCGGGACAGGGACCTACGAGCAGTACTTC	CASSHSGTGTYEQYF
TRBJ1-4	once	TRBV9	TRBD1	TGTGCCAGCAGCGTAGGTCGGGACAGGGAAACTAATGAAAAACTGTTTTTT	CASSVGRDRETNEKLFF
TRBJ2-3	NA	TRBV10-3	NA	TGTGCCATCAGTGGGGTAGAGGGGGATACGCAGTATTTT	CAISGVEGDTQYF
TRBJ2-7	NA	TRBV27	NA	TGTGCCAGCAGTCACTCTGTGAGCTCCTACGAGCAGTACTTC	CASSHSVSSYEQYF